These 27 T cell receptor beta chains came from one sample sequenced in a study of blood T cell repertoires in COVID-19. Sequenced by immunoSEQ multiplex PCR; TCRdb stores in-frame clones only, minus some. The repertoire includes approximately 97,000 clones, 80% to 95% of them detected once, and 4.2% sits in the top ten. Sequencing was carried out using peripheral blood. Receptor source: a man aged 18 to 35 with acute or convalescent COVID-19.

This clone came up once. In DNA, the CDR3 is TGTGCCAGCAGCGGAACGAACAGCGGTCAGCCCCAGCATTTT. This encodes CASSGTNSGQPQHF. The V call is TRBV9, the J call TRBJ1-5; no clear D. Between the trimmed V and J ends, which lost 3 bases and 6 bases, there was a span of 13 bases. The CDR3 consists of 14 residues. Germline assignment: CDR1 SGDLS and CDR2 YYNGEE.

The chain couples TRBV5-1 to TRBJ2-5, with TRBD2 matching over 12 bases. V dropped 4 bases and J dropped 0; count of bases not matched to a gene: 16. The germline V gene encodes CDR1 SGHRS and CDR2 YFSETQ. CDR3 length: 20 residues. The CDR3 loop reads CASSLWTSGMGRGNQETQYF. The CDR3, as DNA: TGCGCCAGCAGCCTATGGACTAGCGGGATGGGGAGGGGCAACCAAGAGACCCAGTACTTC.

J is TRBJ1-1 and V is TRBV3-1 (or the pseudogene TRBV3-2), with a possible D match to TRBD1 (6 bases). Per germline, CDR1 LGHDT and CDR2 YNNKEL (reference sequence). The CDR3 runs to 15 residues. The V end was cut by 4 bases, the J end by 5 bases, with 17 bases between. CDR3 residues: CASSPAGGAGTEAFF. The CDR3 bases are TGTGCCAGCAGCCCCGCCGGGGGGGCTGGGACTGAAGCTTTCTTT.

This chain connects TRBV18 to TRBJ1-3, with D possibly TRBD1 on 5 matching bases. Germline CDR1 and CDR2: KGHSH and LQKENI. V shed 3 bases and J shed 3 bases, with 21 bases lying between them. This CDR3 contains 18 residues. For the CDR3, the DNA is TGTGCCAGCTCACCGCGCGGGGGAGGAACCACGAGTGGAAACACCATATATTTT. Translated, it gives CASSPRGGGTTSGNTIYF.

This clone was recorded once. The chain employs TRBV19 and TRBJ2-1; TRBD2 matches 7 bases. CDR3 length: 13 residues. V shed 2 bases, J shed 13 bases, and the junction held 8 bases outside the gene matches. Looked up from germline, CDR1 is LNHDA and CDR2 is SQIVND (reference sequence). CDR3: CASSILTSGDQFF. The CDR3, as DNA: TGTGCCAGTAGTATACTAACGAGCGGGGACCAGTTCTTC. Complete variable domain (other parts from reference TRBV19 and TRBJ2-1): DGGITQSPKYLFRKEGQNVTLSCEQNLNHDAMYWYRQDPGQGLRLIYYSQIVNDFQKGDIAEGYSVSREKKESFPLTVTSAQKNPTAFYLCASSILTSGDQFFGPGTRLTVL.

This CDR3 reads CASSVAVASGANVLTF. CDR3 sequence (DNA): TGTGCCAGCAGCGTAGCCGTGGCTTCAGGGGCCAACGTCCTGACTTTC. The genes are TRBV9 and TRBJ2-6; D remains ambiguous. CDR1 and CDR2 from the germline V gene are SGDLS and YYNGEE. The CDR3 is made up of 16 amino acids. Deletions cut 0 bases from V and 4 bases from J, with 11 bases between.

The J gene is TRBJ1-1, the V gene TRBV3-1 (or the pseudogene TRBV3-2); D is undetermined. The CDR3 is 14 residues long. Trimming removed 0 bases from V and 1 base from J, with 6 bases in between. CDR1 is LGHDT, CDR2 YNNKEL, per germline (reference sequence). CDR3: CASSQDLPNTEAFF. The CDR3 nucleotides read TGTGCCAGCAGCCAAGATCTACCGAACACTGAAGCTTTCTTT.

This chain links TRBV19 with TRBJ1-2, with D perhaps TRBD1 (6 bases). The CDR3 contains 14 residues. CDR1 LNHDA and CDR2 SQIVND come from the germline V gene (reference sequence). V lost 1 base, J lost 6 bases, and 12 bases lay in between. CDR3 sequence: CASSIVPTGNGYTF. The CDR3, as DNA: TGTGCCAGTAGTATAGTCCCTACAGGGAATGGCTACACCTTC.

The rearrangement uses TRBV19 and TRBJ2-1; maybe TRBD2 (7 bases). The CDR3 spans 13 residues. The V gene lost 8 bases and the J gene lost 2 bases, with 10 bases spanning the gap. The V gene's germline CDR1 is LNHDA and CDR2 SQIVND (reference sequence). CDR3 sequence reads: CASGGGPYNEQFF. As DNA, the CDR3 is TGTGCCAGTGGGGGGGGGCCCTACAATGAGCAGTTCTTC.

The rearrangement uses TRBV7-9 and TRBJ1-4; weak D call: TRBD1 (6 bases). The CDR3 sequence is 14 residues long. CDR1 and CDR2 from the germline V gene are SEHNR and FQNEAQ (reference sequence). Trimming took 5 bases from V and 4 from J, leaving 11 bases between them. Here the CDR3 reads CASSLGQYNEKLFF. In nucleotides, the CDR3 is TGTGCCAGCAGCCTCGGACAGTATAATGAAAAACTGTTTTTT.

This clone was recorded a few times. This chain joins TRBV3-1 (or the pseudogene TRBV3-2) and TRBJ1-2; TRBD1 might be the D (6 bases). The ends were cut back, 5 bases at V and 3 bases at J, with 7 bases in the middle. This CDR3 has 12 residues. Germline V lookup: CDR1 LGHDT, CDR2 YNNKEL (reference sequence). CDR3 DNA sequence: TGTGCCAGCAGCGCAGGGGACTATGGCTACACCTTC. It is translated as CASSAGDYGYTF.

The gene calls are TRBV24-1 and TRBJ1-2; 8 positions match TRBD1. Germline V gives CDR1 KGHDR, CDR2 SFDVKD. The CDR3 is 15 residues long. The trim removed 9 bases at V and 3 bases at J, leaving 11 bases unmatched. In nucleotides, the CDR3 is TGTGCCACCGGGAACATTGCAGGGGGCGACTATGGCTACACCTTC. Protein sequence: CATGNIAGGDYGYTF.

V and J are TRBV6-5 and TRBJ1-5; D gene ambiguous. The germline V and J ends were trimmed by 2 bases and 6 bases, with 14 bases remaining between them. This CDR3 region has 15 residues. Germline lookup yields CDR1 MNHEY and CDR2 SVGAGI. CDR3 in amino acids: CASSYTRSGGQPQHF. As DNA, the CDR3 is TGTGCCAGCAGTTACACCCGATCAGGAGGTCAGCCCCAGCATTTT.

The CDR3 region is CASSRRDIRNSPLHF. The CDR3, as DNA: TGTGCCAGCAGTCGGAGGGATATTAGGAATTCACCCCTCCACTTT. J is TRBJ1-6 and V is TRBV6-5; no definite D call. The V and J ends lost 5 bases and 7 bases respectively, with 15 bases between them. The CDR3 sequence is 15 residues long. Germline V gene data show CDR1 as MNHEY and CDR2 as SVGAGI.

The chain joins TRBV30 to TRBJ2-2; the match to TRBD2 covers 8 bases. This CDR3 has 16 residues. V trimming: 5 bases; J trimming: 0 bases; junction bases outside the gene matches: 8. Germline V gene data show CDR1 as GTSNPN and CDR2 as SVGIG (reference sequence). The CDR3 is CAWGGRAGANTGELFF. Here the CDR3 DNA reads TGTGCCTGGGGAGGACGAGCGGGAGCGAACACCGGGGAGCTGTTTTTT.

The gene calls are TRBV7-9 and TRBJ2-1, with 12 bases lining up with TRBD1. V gave up 8 bases and J gave up 8 bases; unmatched junction bases: 4. Germline V gene sequence: CDR1 SEHNR, CDR2 FQNEAQ (reference sequence). CDR3 length: 13 residues. The CDR3 reads CASGGQGADEQFF. The CDR3 coding sequence is TGTGCCAGCGGGGGACAGGGGGCTGATGAGCAGTTCTTC.

The chain links TRBV21-1 to TRBJ2-5; no check of the table's D call, TRBD2, against the DNA was made. TRBV21-1 is listed as a pseudogene. The CDR3 length is 18 residues. For the CDR3, the DNA is TGTGCCAGCAGCATACCGGGGACTAGCGGTAGGGTGGGCGAGACCCAGTACTTC. Amino acid sequence: CASSIPGTSGRVGETQYF.

This clone was counted once. The genes are TRBV27 and TRBJ1-3; D remains unclear. The CDR3 is 16 amino acids. The V end was cut by 0 bases, the J end by 4 bases, with 13 bases between. Germline V CDR1 and CDR2: MNHEY, SMNVEV (reference sequence). CDR3 nucleotide sequence: TGTGCCAGCAGTTTATCGGCAGGTCCCCCAGGAAACACCATATATTTT. As protein: CASSLSAGPPGNTIYF.

This chain's CDR3 is CASSFPGGYSNQPQHF. In DNA, the CDR3 is TGTGCCAGCAGTTTTCCAGGTGGCTATAGCAATCAGCCCCAGCATTTT. The chain employs TRBV25-1 and TRBJ1-5, with D unclear. The V end was cut by 5 bases, the J end by 0 bases, with 14 bases between. Per germline, CDR1 MGHDK and CDR2 SYGVNS. This CDR3 comprises 16 residues. The full variable domain, its missing parts supplied by reference TRBV25-1 and TRBJ1-5, is EADIYQTPRYLVIGTGKKITLECSQTMGHDKMYWYQQDPGMELHLIHYSYGVNSTEKGDLSSESTVSRIRTEHFPLTLESARPSHTSQYLCASSFPGGYSNQPQHFGDGTRLSIL.

This chain joins TRBV3-1 (or the pseudogene TRBV3-2) and TRBJ1-6, with 9 bases matching TRBD1. There are 14 residues in the CDR3. Per the germline V gene, CDR1 is LGHDT and CDR2 is YNNKEL (reference sequence). The V and J ends lost 7 bases and 10 bases, in that order; junction bases with no gene match: 8. Here the CDR3 reads CASTETGGRSPLHF. CDR3 DNA: TGTGCCAGCACCGAGACAGGGGGAAGGTCACCCCTCCACTTT.

The chain employs TRBV9 and TRBJ2-2, with a weak D call TRBD1 (6 bases). V was clipped by 5 bases and J by 5 bases, with 10 bases between them. This CDR3 is 13 amino acids long. Looked up from germline, CDR1 is SGDLS and CDR2 is YYNGEE. In DNA form, the CDR3 reads TGTGCCAGCAGGGCTACAGGGACCGGGGAGCTGTTTTTT. It translates to CASRATGTGELFF.

This rearrangement joins TRBV5-6 to TRBJ1-1; no definite D call. V lost 0 bases, J lost 7 bases, and 10 bases lay in between. The CDR3 runs to 13 residues. In germline, CDR1 is SGHDT, CDR2 YYEEEE. The CDR3 region is CASSLAPEVEAFF. CDR3 nucleotide sequence: TGTGCCAGCAGCTTGGCGCCAGAGGTTGAAGCTTTCTTT.

V usage is TRBV6-5 and J usage is TRBJ2-1; D not certain. The germline gives CDR1 MNHEY, CDR2 SVGAGI. The CDR3 is 14 amino acids. Trimming took 5 bases from V and 0 from J, leaving 8 bases between them. The CDR3 DNA sequence: TGTGCCAGCAGTCTAGGATACTCCTACAATGAGCAGTTCTTC. As protein: CASSLGYSYNEQFF.

The V and J genes are TRBV6-4 and TRBJ1-1; TRBD1 agrees at 7 bases. The ends lost 6 bases at V and 3 bases at J; junction bases unmatched: 7. This CDR3 is 14 amino acids long. CDR1 and CDR2 (germline): MRHNA, SNTAGT. The chain's CDR3 is CASSRQGEDTEAFF. The CDR3 bases are TGTGCCAGCAGCCGACAGGGAGAGGACACTGAAGCTTTCTTT.

The chain is built from TRBV6-5 and TRBJ1-2; D remains ambiguous. V dropped 3 bases and J dropped 5 bases, with 19 bases sitting between them. CDR3 size: 16 residues. CDR1 and CDR2 from the germline V gene are MNHEY and SVGAGI. CDR3 amino acids: CASSYPRGGPYYGYTF. The CDR3 DNA is TGTGCCAGCAGTTATCCCCGGGGAGGGCCCTATTATGGCTACACCTTC.

This clone was counted only a few times. The chain recombines TRBV5-6 with TRBJ2-2; tentatively, D is TRBD2 (6 bases). Germline CDR1 is SGHDT and CDR2 is YYEEEE. The length of the CDR3 is 17 residues. The ends were cut back, 1 base at V and 1 base at J, with 14 bases in the middle. This chain's CDR3 is CASSLSTAGWNTGELFF. The CDR3 nucleotides are TGTGCCAGCAGCTTGAGCACGGCGGGATGGAACACCGGGGAGCTGTTTTTT.

The genes are TRBV15 and TRBJ2-7; the match to TRBD1 covers 7 bases. This CDR3 comprises 15 residues. Germline lookup yields CDR1 LNHNV and CDR2 YYDKDF (reference sequence). V lost 3 bases, J lost 2 bases, and 7 bases stayed unmatched. This CDR3 reads CATSSNGQETYEQYF. The CDR3 coding sequence is TGTGCCACCAGCAGTAACGGACAGGAAACCTACGAGCAGTACTTC.